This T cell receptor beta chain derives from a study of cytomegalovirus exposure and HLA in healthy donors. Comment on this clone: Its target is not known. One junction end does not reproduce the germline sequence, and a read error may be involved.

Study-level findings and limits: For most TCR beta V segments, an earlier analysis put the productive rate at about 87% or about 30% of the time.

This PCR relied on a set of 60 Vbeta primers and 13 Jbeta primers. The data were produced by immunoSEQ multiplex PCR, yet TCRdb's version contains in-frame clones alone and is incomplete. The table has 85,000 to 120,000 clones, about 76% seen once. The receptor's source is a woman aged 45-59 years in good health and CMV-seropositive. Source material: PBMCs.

The CDR3 DNA reads as TGCGCCGGCAGCTTGGGACAGGGGAAGCACAATGAGCAGTTCTTC. Amino acid sequence: CAGSLGQGKHNEQFF. The rearrangement links TRBV5-1 to TRBJ2-1, with 10 bases matching TRBD1. Germline V gene sequence: CDR1 SGHRS, CDR2 YFSETQ. This CDR3 region has 15 residues.